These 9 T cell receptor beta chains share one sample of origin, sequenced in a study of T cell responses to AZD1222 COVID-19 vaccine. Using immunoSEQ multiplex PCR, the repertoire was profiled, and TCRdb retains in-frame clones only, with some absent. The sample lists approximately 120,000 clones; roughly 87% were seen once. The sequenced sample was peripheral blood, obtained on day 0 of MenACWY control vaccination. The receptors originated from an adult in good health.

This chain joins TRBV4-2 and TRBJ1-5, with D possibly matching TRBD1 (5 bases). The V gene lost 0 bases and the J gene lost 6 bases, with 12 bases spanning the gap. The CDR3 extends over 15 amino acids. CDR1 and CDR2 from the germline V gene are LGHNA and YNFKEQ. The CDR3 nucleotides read TGTGCCAGCAGCCAAGATTATGGGGGAGGTCAGCCCCAGCATTTT. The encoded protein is CASSQDYGGGQPQHF.

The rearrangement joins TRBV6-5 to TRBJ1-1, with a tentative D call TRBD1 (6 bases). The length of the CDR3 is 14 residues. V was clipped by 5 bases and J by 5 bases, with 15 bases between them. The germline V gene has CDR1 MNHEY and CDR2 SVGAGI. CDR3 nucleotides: TGTGCCAGCAGTACAGGGCCTCTGGGGACTGAAGCTTTCTTT. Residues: CASSTGPLGTEAFF.

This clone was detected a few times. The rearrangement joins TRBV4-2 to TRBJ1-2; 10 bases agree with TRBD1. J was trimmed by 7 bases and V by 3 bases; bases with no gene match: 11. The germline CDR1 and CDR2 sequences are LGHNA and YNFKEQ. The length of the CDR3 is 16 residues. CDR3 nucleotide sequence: TGTGCCAGCAGCCACTCAAGGGACAGGGGATTAGGTGGCTACACCTTC. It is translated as CASSHSRDRGLGGYTF.

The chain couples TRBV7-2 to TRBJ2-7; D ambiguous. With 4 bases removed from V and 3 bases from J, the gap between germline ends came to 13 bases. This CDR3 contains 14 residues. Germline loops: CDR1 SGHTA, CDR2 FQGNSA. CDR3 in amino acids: CASSSNIRDYEQYF. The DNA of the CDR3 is TGTGCCAGCAGCTCAAACATACGAGACTACGAGCAGTACTTC.

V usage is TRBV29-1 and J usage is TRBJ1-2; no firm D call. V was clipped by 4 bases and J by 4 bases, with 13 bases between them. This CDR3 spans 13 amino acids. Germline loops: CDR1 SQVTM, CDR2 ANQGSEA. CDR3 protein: CSVVLGPLYGYTF. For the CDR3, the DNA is TGCAGCGTTGTTTTGGGCCCACTCTATGGCTACACCTTC.

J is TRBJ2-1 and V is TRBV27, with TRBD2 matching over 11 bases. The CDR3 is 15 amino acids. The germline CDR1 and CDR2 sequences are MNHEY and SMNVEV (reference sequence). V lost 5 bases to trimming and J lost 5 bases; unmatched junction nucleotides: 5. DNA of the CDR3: TGTGCCAGCAGTCCACGACTAGCGGGGAACAATGAGCAGTTCTTC. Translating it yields CASSPRLAGNNEQFF.

The CDR3 bases are TGTGCCAGCAGTTTATTGCGTAAGACAGGGCTCCTCTACGAGCAGTACTTC. This encodes CASSLLRKTGLLYEQYF. The J gene is TRBJ2-7, the V gene TRBV27, with 7 nucleotides matching TRBD1. J was trimmed by 3 bases and V by 1 base; bases with no gene match: 12. The germline V gene has CDR1 MNHEY and CDR2 SMNVEV (reference sequence). The CDR3 spans 17 residues.

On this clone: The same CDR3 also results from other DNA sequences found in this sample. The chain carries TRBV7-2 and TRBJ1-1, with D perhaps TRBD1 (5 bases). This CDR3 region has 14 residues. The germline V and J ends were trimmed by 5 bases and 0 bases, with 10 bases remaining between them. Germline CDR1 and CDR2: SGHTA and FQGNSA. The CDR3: CASSGGVMNTEAFF. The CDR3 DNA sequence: TGTGCCAGCAGCGGGGGAGTTATGAACACTGAAGCTTTCTTT.

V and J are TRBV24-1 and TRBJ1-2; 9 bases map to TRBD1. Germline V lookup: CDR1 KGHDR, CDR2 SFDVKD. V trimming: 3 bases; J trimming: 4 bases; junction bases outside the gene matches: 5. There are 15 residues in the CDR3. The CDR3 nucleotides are TGTGCCACCAGTGATGGGACAGGGCAGCCCTATGGCTACACCTTC. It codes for CATSDGTGQPYGYTF.